This T cell receptor (beta chain) originates from a study of blood T cell repertoires in COVID-19. Looking at the study overall: Acute and convalescent COVID-19 samples came from the United States, Italy and Spain. PBMCs, B-cell-depleted T cells, or T cells provided the cDNA or gDNA that made up the material.

Original processing notes: Amplification from reference gene primers served as the basis for estimated nucleated cell counts. Libraries were prepared by immunoSEQ multiplex PCR; TCRdb keeps only in-frame clonotypes and omits some of them. V, J and clone size were drawn from that table, and D and trimming were deduced from the DNA. The table has some 380,000 clones, roughly 86% seen once. Germline-derived CDR1 and CDR2 are MNHEY and SVGEGT. V shed 1 base, J shed 7 bases, and the junction held 4 bases outside the gene matches. The CDR3 length is 14 residues. The sample comprised peripheral blood. The receptor was derived from a human donor with acute or convalescent COVID-19. The donor label of this sample is uncertain. J is TRBJ1-1 and V is TRBV6-2 or TRBV6-3; TRBD1 matches 9 bases. CDR3 nucleotide sequence: TGTGCCAGCAGTTACTACGGGACAGGGTTTGAAGCTTTCTTT. Encoded protein: CASSYYGTGFEAFF.